The clone carrying this T cell receptor (beta chain) occurred once. The data belong to a study of shared clonotypes between healthy human individuals. Background on the study: Three men and a couple of women, aged 18 to 49, were donors.

From germline, CDR1 is LNHDA and CDR2 SQIVND (reference sequence). The CDR3 length is 13 residues. The ends were cut back, 6 bases at V and 5 bases at J, with 11 bases in the middle. Only in-frame clones appear in the TCRdb table, and some are missing; sequencing was by immunoSEQ multiplex PCR. The sample includes 950,000 to 1,300,000 clones, around 74% of them seen just once. This chain joins TRBV19 and TRBJ2-1; no firm D call. The source is a man aged 18 to 29 in good health. The sample consisted of memory CD4+ T cells sorted from blood. Specified subset: CD45RA-negative fraction. The CDR3 here is CASSPEVHNEQFF. The CDR3 DNA sequence: TGTGCCAGTAGCCCCGAGGTGCACAATGAGCAGTTCTTC.